Listed here are 8 T cell receptor beta chains from one sample, sequenced in a study of cytomegalovirus exposure and HLA in healthy donors. PCR used 60 Vbeta primers and 13 Jbeta primers. TCRdb's table, derived via immunoSEQ multiplex PCR, lists solely in-frame clones and lacks some. The specimen's table records 120,000 to 150,000 clones. The material sequenced was PBMCs. The receptor set was obtained from a woman aged 18-35 years in good health and CMV-seronegative.

Comments on this clone: Different DNA sequences within this sample yield the same CDR3. CDR3 DNA sequence: TGCGCCAGCAGCTCCCGCGTTGGTTGGTCTACGCAGGCTTCCGCGTACGAGCAGTACTTC. Amino acid sequence: CASSSRVGWSTQASAYEQYF. The chain combines TRBV5-1 with TRBJ2-7; the D is unclear. There are 20 residues in the CDR3. V was cut by 3 bases and J by 4 bases, with 32 bases left in between. CDR1 is SGHRS and CDR2 is YFSETQ in the germline V gene.

The chain couples TRBV29-1 to TRBJ1-1; D remains ambiguous. The V gene lost 0 bases and the J gene lost 4 bases, with 6 bases spanning the gap. From germline, CDR1 is SQVTM and CDR2 ANQGSEA. The CDR3 loop spans 12 amino acids. Written as DNA, the CDR3 is TGCAGCGTTGAAGATCCCCTCACTGAAGCTTTCTTT. This encodes CSVEDPLTEAFF.

The chain recombines TRBV9 with TRBJ1-1; D is unresolved. V lost 4 bases, J lost 1 base, and 5 bases lay in between. CDR3 size: 12 residues. Germline V CDR1 and CDR2: SGDLS, YYNGEE. Written as DNA, the CDR3 is TGTGCCAGCAGCCGAGGGAACACTGAAGCTTTCTTT. The encoded protein is CASSRGNTEAFF.

V usage is TRBV19 and J usage is TRBJ1-1; D is unclear. Per the germline V gene, CDR1 is LNHDA and CDR2 is SQIVND (reference sequence). This CDR3 has 13 amino acids. The V and J ends lost 3 bases and 1 base respectively, with 6 bases between them. CDR3 residues: CASSMGRNTEAFF. DNA for the CDR3: TGTGCCAGTAGTATGGGGAGGAACACTGAAGCTTTCTTT.

The V gene is TRBV18, the J gene TRBJ1-1; the match to TRBD1 covers 7 bases. This CDR3 has 14 residues. Germline V CDR1 and CDR2: KGHSH, LQKENI. J lost 6 bases, V lost 6 bases, and 10 bases had no gene match. CDR3 in DNA: TGTGCCAGCTCCGAAACAGGGGAAGGGGCTGAAGCTTTCTTT. The encoded protein is CASSETGEGAEAFF.

The V call is TRBV9, the J call TRBJ2-7, with TRBD2 matching over 9 bases. The CDR3 consists of 15 residues. Unmatched junction bases numbered 6, after V lost 1 base and J lost 4 bases. Germline CDR1 is SGDLS and CDR2 is YYNGEE. CDR3 region: CASSVRAGGPYEQYF. The CDR3 nucleotides are TGTGCCAGCAGCGTACGGGCGGGAGGGCCATACGAGCAGTACTTC.

V is TRBV5-1 and J is TRBJ2-1; D possibly corresponds to TRBD2 (5 bases). Germline values: CDR1 SGHRS, CDR2 YFSETQ. CDR3 length: 14 amino acids. Between the trimmed V and J ends, which lost 6 bases and 6 bases, there was a span of 16 bases. This chain's CDR3 is CASTKGDGFNEQFF. CDR3 sequence (DNA): TGCGCCAGCACCAAGGGAGATGGGTTCAATGAGCAGTTCTTC.

The V gene is TRBV14, the J gene TRBJ2-3; 7 bases match TRBD1. With V trimmed by 4 bases and J by 3 bases, 13 bases remained unmatched. Per the germline V gene, CDR1 is SGHDN and CDR2 is FVKESK. This CDR3 has 17 amino acids. The CDR3 loop is CASSLQTGMISTDTQYF. The CDR3 region has the DNA TGTGCCAGCAGCCTTCAGACAGGGATGATAAGTACAGATACGCAGTATTTT.